This TCR beta chain was observed in a study of blood T cells in healthy people across ages. Overall study findings and caveats: In long-lived donors, naive CD4+ cell counts and diversity exceeded those of aged donors.

V trimming: 6 bases; J trimming: 4 bases; junction bases outside the gene matches: 6. This CDR3 region has 14 residues. Germline CDR1 MNHEY, CDR2 SMNVEV (reference sequence). This clonotype was detected ten times or more. Its antigen remains unidentified. Together with a sample-barcoded 5' primer, a J-beta primer mix was included in a second PCR lasting about 7 to 12 cycles. TCRdb re-called the 5' RACE reads with MiXCR, one entry per CDR3 protein. The sample holds over 1.5 million distinct CDR3 sequences, 49% seen once. The chain carries TRBV27 and TRBJ2-1; TRBD1 matches 7 bases. The clonotype originates from a woman aged 40 to 50 in good health. The sequencing sample was made of blood. In nucleotides, the CDR3 is TGTGCCAGCAGCCTTCCGGGACAGTACAATGAGCAGTTCTTC. This gives the protein CASSLPGQYNEQFF.